These 14 T cell receptor beta chains were all obtained from the same sample, sequenced in a study of identifying expanded T cells in peripheral blood. Profiled with immunoSEQ multiplex PCR; TCRdb holds only in-frame clones, not every one. The data contain 100,000 or so clones, 75% to 90% of them singletons. Sample: blood. The receptors were sampled from a person aged 18 to 69 in good health.

The chain combines TRBV2 with TRBJ1-5; D not certain. CDR1 is SNHLY and CDR2 is FYNNEI in the germline V gene. The CDR3 contains 13 residues. V dropped 2 bases and J dropped 5 bases, with 7 bases sitting between them. DNA for the CDR3: TGTGCCAGCAGTGAATCCGGCTATCAGCCCCAGCATTTT. Protein product: CASSESGYQPQHF.

The rearrangement joins TRBV7-2 to TRBJ1-1, with D possibly TRBD1 on 5 matching bases. This CDR3 spans 14 amino acids. Trimming pared 1 base from V and 3 bases from J, leaving 9 bases between. CDR1 and CDR2 from the germline V gene are SGHTA and FQGNSA. Written as DNA, the CDR3 is TGTGCCAGCAGCTTAGGGGGGGTGGACACTGAAGCTTTCTTT. It encodes CASSLGGVDTEAFF.

The V and J genes are TRBV11-3 and TRBJ2-2; perhaps D is TRBD1 or TRBD2 (5 bases each). The CDR3 has 17 residues. The germline V and J ends were trimmed by 5 bases and 4 bases, with 20 bases remaining between them. CDR1 SGHNT and CDR2 YENEEA come from the germline V gene. Here the CDR3 DNA reads TGTGCCAGCAGCCCCCGGGACGCTCACGGGATCACCGGGGAGCTGTTTTTT. Residues: CASSPRDAHGITGELFF.

The V gene is TRBV14, the J gene TRBJ1-2; TRBD1 might be the D (6 bases). V was pared by 4 bases and J by 8 bases, with 14 bases between. CDR3 size: 13 residues. The germline CDR1 and CDR2 sequences are SGHDN and FVKESK. CDR3 amino acids: CASSPRDNEGYTF. The CDR3 DNA reads TGTGCCAGCAGCCCCCGGGACAACGAGGGCTACACCTTC.

The gene calls are TRBV28 and TRBJ2-7, with TRBD1 matching 10 bases. This CDR3 contains 17 residues. Germline assignment: CDR1 MDHEN and CDR2 SYDVKM. V was pared by 3 bases and J by 6 bases, with 14 bases of the junction left unmatched. As DNA, the CDR3 is TGTGCCAGCAGTTTCCCAGGGATTCGACAGGGGGCAGGCGAGCAGTACTTC. It translates to CASSFPGIRQGAGEQYF.

This rearrangement joins TRBV7-9 to TRBJ1-2; D remains unclear. V lost 1 base and J lost 7, with 7 bases in between. From germline, CDR1 is SEHNR and CDR2 FQNEAQ (reference sequence). There are 12 residues in the CDR3. The CDR3 reads CASSLVMGGYTF. For the CDR3, the DNA is TGTGCCAGCAGCTTAGTCATGGGTGGCTACACCTTC.

The V call is TRBV5-4, the J call TRBJ2-2; tentatively, D is TRBD1 or TRBD2 (5 bases each). Germline lookup yields CDR1 SGHNT and CDR2 YYREEE (reference sequence). CDR3 size: 17 residues. Trimming removed 4 bases at V and 7 bases at J, with 23 bases between. The CDR3 DNA sequence: TGTGCCAGCAGCGGGGCCCCGGGGTCTGGTTTGCACGGGGAGCTGTTTTTT. The encoded protein is CASSGAPGSGLHGELFF. The whole variable domain, remainder taken from reference TRBV5-4 and TRBJ2-2, is ETGVTQSPTHLIKTRGQQVTLRCSSQSGHNTVSWYQQALGQGPQFIFQYYREEENGRGNFPPRFSGLQFPNYSSELNVNALELDDSALYLCASSGAPGSGLHGELFFGEGSRLTVL.

V and J are TRBV5-1 and TRBJ1-1; TRBD1 matches at 9 bases. V shed 2 bases, J shed 4 bases, and the junction held 9 bases outside the gene matches. This CDR3 is 16 amino acids long. In germline, CDR1 is SGHRS, CDR2 YFSETQ. This CDR3 is CASSLLTGGTGTEAFF. CDR3 DNA: TGCGCCAGCAGCTTATTGACAGGGGGTACGGGCACTGAAGCTTTCTTT.

The CDR3 DNA reads TGTGCCAGCATAGGCCTGCTCAGGGGTACCGGGGAGCTGTTTTTT. It yields the protein CASIGLLRGTGELFF. The V gene is TRBV6-5, the J gene TRBJ2-2, with TRBD1 as a possible D gene (6 bases). The CDR3 is made up of 15 amino acids. Per the germline V gene, CDR1 is MNHEY and CDR2 is SVGAGI. Between the trimmed V and J ends, which lost 7 bases and 5 bases, there was a span of 17 bases.

V usage is TRBV28 and J usage is TRBJ1-5; D uncertain. CDR1 and CDR2 from the germline V gene are MDHEN and SYDVKM. The CDR3 extends over 11 amino acids. The V gene lost 2 bases and the J gene lost 4 bases, with 0 bases spanning the gap. The CDR3 DNA sequence: TGTGCCAGCAGTTTAAATCAGCCCCAGCATTTT. Its protein is CASSLNQPQHF.

The V call is TRBV4-1, the J call TRBJ1-5; D is perhaps TRBD1 (5 bases). The CDR3 runs to 13 residues. The germline V gene encodes CDR1 MGHRA and CDR2 YSYEKL. Trimming took off 3 bases at V and 5 bases at J, with 8 bases between the two ends. The CDR3 is CASSQGGDQPQHF. As DNA, the CDR3 is TGCGCCAGCAGCCAGGGGGGTGATCAGCCCCAGCATTTT.

As DNA, the CDR3 is TGTGCCAGCAGCGAGGGGTGGGGGCCAGATACGCAGTATTTT. This sequence encodes CASSEGWGPDTQYF. The rearrangement uses TRBV9 and TRBJ2-3, with D possibly being TRBD1 (6 bases). The V gene's germline CDR1 is SGDLS and CDR2 YYNGEE. Between the trimmed V and J ends, which lost 3 bases and 4 bases, there was a span of 12 bases. This CDR3 spans 14 amino acids.

V usage is TRBV19 and J usage is TRBJ1-4; D is ambiguous. This CDR3 contains 16 residues. The germline CDR1 and CDR2 sequences are LNHDA and SQIVND (reference sequence). Trimming pared 3 bases from V and 5 bases from J, leaving 16 bases between. CDR3 bases: TGTGCCAGTAGTATGGCTTCGTGGGGAGGGAATGAAAAACTGTTTTTT. Protein: CASSMASWGGNEKLFF. Based on the CDR3 plus reference TRBV19 and TRBJ1-4, the full variable domain is DGGITQSPKYLFRKEGQNVTLSCEQNLNHDAMYWYRQDPGQGLRLIYYSQIVNDFQKGDIAEGYSVSREKKESFPLTVTSAQKNPTAFYLCASSMASWGGNEKLFFGSGTQLSVL.

The chain carries TRBV2 and TRBJ1-6; 10 bases map to TRBD1. Germline V gives CDR1 SNHLY, CDR2 FYNNEI. The CDR3 extends over 14 amino acids. V lost 11 bases to trimming and J lost 8 bases; unmatched junction nucleotides: 9. Here the CDR3 reads CASGKDRGDSPLHF. CDR3 sequence (DNA): TGTGCCTCCGGGAAGGACAGGGGGGATTCACCCCTCCACTTT. Full variable domain (remainder filled in from reference TRBV2 and TRBJ1-6): EPEVTQTPSHQVTQMGQEVILRCVPISNHLYFYWYRQILGQKVEFLVSFYNNEISEKSEIFDDQFSVERPDGSNFTLKIRSTKLEDSAMYFCASGKDRGDSPLHFGNGTRLTVT.